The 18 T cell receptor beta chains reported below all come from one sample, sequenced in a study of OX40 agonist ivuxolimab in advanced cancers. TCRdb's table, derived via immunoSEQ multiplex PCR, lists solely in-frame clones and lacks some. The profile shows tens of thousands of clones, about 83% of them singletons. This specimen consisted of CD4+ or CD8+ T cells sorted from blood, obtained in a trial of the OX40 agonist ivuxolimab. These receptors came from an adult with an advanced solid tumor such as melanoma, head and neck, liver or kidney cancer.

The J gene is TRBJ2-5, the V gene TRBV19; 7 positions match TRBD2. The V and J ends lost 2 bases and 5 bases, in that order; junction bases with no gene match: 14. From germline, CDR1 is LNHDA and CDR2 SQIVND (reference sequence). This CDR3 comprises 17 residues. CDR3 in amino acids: CASSIRASGMGGETQYF. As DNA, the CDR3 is TGTGCCAGTAGTATACGAGCTAGCGGCATGGGTGGCGAGACCCAGTACTTC.

The CDR3 protein is CASSAGSGQDNSPLHF. CDR3 DNA sequence: TGTGCCAGCAGTGCCGGATCGGGACAGGATAATTCACCCCTCCACTTT. This sequence joins TRBV6-1 and TRBJ1-6, with 8 bases aligning to TRBD1. The CDR3 loop spans 16 amino acids. Per germline, CDR1 MNHNS and CDR2 SASEGT. Trimming at V came to 4 bases and at J to 5 bases, leaving 7 bases not matched to a gene.

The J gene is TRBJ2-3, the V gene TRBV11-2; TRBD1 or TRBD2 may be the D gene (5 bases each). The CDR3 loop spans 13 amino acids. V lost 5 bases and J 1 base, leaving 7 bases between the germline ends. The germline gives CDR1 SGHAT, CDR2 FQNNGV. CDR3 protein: CASSRGGTDTQYF. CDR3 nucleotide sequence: TGTGCCAGCAGCCGGGGCGGCACAGATACGCAGTATTTT.

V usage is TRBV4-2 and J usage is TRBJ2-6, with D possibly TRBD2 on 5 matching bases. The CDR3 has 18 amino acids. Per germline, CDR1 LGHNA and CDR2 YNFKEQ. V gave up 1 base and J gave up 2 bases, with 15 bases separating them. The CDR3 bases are TGTGCCAGCAGCCAAGCTTACCCCCCCGGGGCTGGGGCCAACGTCCTGACTTTC. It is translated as CASSQAYPPGAGANVLTF.

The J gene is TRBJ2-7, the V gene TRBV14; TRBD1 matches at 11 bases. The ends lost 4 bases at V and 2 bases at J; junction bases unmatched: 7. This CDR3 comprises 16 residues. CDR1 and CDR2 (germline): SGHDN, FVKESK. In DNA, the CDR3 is TGTGCCAGCAGCCTCCGACAGGGACAGGGGGCCTACGAGCAGTACTTC. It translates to CASSLRQGQGAYEQYF. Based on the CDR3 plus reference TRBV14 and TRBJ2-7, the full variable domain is EAGVTQFPSHSVIEKGQTVTLRCDPISGHDNLYWYRRVMGKEIKFLLHFVKESKQDESGMPNNRFLAERTGGTYSTLKVQPAELEDSGVYFCASSLRQGQGAYEQYFGPGTRLTVT.

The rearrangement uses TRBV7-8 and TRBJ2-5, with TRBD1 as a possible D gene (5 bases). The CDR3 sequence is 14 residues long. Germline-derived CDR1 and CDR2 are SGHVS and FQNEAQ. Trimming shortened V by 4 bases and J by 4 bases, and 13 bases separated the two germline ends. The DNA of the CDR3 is TGTGCCAGCAGCTCGCAGGGAAGTGGAGAGACCCAGTACTTC. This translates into CASSSQGSGETQYF.

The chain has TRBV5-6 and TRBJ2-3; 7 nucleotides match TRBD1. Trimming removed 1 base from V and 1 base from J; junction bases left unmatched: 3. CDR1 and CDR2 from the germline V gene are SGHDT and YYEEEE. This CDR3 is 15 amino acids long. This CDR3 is CASSLSGQGTDTQYF. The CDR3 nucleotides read TGTGCCAGCAGCTTGTCCGGACAGGGCACAGATACGCAGTATTTT.

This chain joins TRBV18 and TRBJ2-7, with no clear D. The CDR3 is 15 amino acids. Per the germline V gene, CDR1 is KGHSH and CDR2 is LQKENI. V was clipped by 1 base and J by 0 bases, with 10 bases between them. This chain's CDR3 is CASSPLGLSSYEQYF. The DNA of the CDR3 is TGTGCCAGCTCACCACTGGGCCTAAGCTCCTACGAGCAGTACTTC.

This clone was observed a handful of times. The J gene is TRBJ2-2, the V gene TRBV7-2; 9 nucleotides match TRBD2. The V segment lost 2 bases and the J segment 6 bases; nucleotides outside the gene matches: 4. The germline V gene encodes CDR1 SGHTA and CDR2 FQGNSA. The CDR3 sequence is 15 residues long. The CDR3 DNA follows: TGTGCCAGCAGCTTAAGCCGCGGGGGGGCCGGGGAGCTGTTTTTT. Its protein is CASSLSRGGAGELFF.

CDR3 DNA: TGTGCCAGCAGTATCGGGATGAACACTGAAGCTTTCTTT. It is translated as CASSIGMNTEAFF. The V and J genes are TRBV6-6 and TRBJ1-1; D gene ambiguous. CDR1 and CDR2 from the germline V gene are MNHNY and SVGAGI (reference sequence). The CDR3 contains 13 residues. Trimming stripped 5 bases from V and 0 bases from J, with 7 bases between.

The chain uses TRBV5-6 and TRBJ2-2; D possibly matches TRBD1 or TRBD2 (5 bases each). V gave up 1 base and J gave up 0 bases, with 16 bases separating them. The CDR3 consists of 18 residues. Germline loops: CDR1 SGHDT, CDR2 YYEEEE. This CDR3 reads CASSLKPGSGTNTGELFF. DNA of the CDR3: TGTGCCAGCAGCTTGAAGCCAGGGAGCGGAACGAACACCGGGGAGCTGTTTTTT. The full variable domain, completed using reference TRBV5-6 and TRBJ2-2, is DAGVTQSPTHLIKTRGQQVTLRCSPKSGHDTVSWYQQALGQGPQFIFQYYEEEERQRGNFPDRFSGHQFPNYSSELNVNALLLGDSALYLCASSLKPGSGTNTGELFFGEGSRLTVL.

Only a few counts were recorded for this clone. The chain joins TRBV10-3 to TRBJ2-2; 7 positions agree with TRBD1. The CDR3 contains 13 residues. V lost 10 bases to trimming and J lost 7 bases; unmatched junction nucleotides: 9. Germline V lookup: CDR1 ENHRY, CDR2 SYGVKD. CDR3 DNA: TGTGCCACCAAGGGGGCAAGGGGCGGGGAGCTGTTTTTT. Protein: CATKGARGGELFF.

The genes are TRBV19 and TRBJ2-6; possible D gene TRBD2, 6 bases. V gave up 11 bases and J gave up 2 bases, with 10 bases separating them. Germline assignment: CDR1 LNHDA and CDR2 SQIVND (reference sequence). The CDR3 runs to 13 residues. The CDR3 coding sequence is TGTGCCTCAGGAGGGACTGGGGCCAACGTCCTGACTTTC. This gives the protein CASGGTGANVLTF.

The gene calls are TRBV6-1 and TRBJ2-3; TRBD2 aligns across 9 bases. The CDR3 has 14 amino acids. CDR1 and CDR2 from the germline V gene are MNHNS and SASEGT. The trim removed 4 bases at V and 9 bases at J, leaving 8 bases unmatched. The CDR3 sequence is CASSGGLASVTQYF. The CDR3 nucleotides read TGTGCCAGCAGTGGGGGACTAGCATCAGTCACGCAGTATTTT.

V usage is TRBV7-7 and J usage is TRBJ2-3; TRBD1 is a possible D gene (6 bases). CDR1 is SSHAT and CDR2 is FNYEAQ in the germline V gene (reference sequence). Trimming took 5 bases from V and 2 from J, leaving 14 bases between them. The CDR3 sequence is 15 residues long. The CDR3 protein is CASSQGQPDTDTQYF. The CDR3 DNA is TGTGCCAGCAGCCAGGGACAACCAGACACAGATACGCAGTATTTT.

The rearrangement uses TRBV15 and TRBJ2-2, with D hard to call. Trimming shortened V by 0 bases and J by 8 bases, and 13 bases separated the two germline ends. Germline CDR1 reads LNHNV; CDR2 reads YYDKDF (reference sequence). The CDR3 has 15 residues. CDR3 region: CATSRDGQASGELFF. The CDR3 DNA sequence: TGTGCCACCAGCAGAGATGGTCAGGCATCGGGGGAGCTGTTTTTT.

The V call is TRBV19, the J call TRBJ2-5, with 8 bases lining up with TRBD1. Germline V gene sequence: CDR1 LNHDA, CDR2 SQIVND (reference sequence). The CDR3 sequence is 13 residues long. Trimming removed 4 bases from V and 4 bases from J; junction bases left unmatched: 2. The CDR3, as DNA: TGTGCCAGTAGTAAACAGGGGGGAGAGACCCAGTACTTC. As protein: CASSKQGGETQYF.

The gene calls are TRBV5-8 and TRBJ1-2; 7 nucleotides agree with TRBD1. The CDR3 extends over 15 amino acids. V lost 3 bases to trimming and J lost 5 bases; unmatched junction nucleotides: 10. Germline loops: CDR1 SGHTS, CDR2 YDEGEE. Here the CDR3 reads CASSSVDREGYGYTF. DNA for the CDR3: TGTGCCAGCAGCTCGGTCGACAGGGAGGGTTATGGCTACACCTTC. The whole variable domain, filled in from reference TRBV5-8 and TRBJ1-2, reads EAGVTQSPTHLIKTRGQQATLRCSPISGHTSVYWYQQALGLGLQFLLWYDEGEERNRGNFPPRFSGRQFPNYSSELNVNALELEDSALYLCASSSVDREGYGYTFGSGTRLTVV.